In this sample, the clone carrying this TCR beta chain turned up a few times. Trimming took 3 bases from V and 2 from J; bases not matched to a gene: 5. From germline, CDR1 is KGHSH and CDR2 LQKENI. This CDR3 has 15 residues. These data are taken from a study of T cells after yellow fever vaccination. Generation of TCR cDNA used 5'RACE template switching (which added a universal primer site and UMIs). TCRdb redid the calling of the 5' RACE reads with MiXCR, one entry per CDR3 protein. Among a few hundred thousand distinct CDR3 sequences, roughly 3.5% were seen once, and the ten largest hold around 20%.

The input for sequencing was PBMCs, taken on the day of the yellow fever booster vaccination. The receptor comes from a man aged 18 to 30 who received the YFV17D yellow fever vaccine. V gene TRBV18 combines with J gene TRBJ2-3; 7 bases map to TRBD1. The CDR3 bases are TGTGCCAGCTCACCTTCTACAGGGGCCACAGATACGCAGTATTTT. Encoded protein: CASSPSTGATDTQYF.